The next 22 T cell receptor beta chains were all read from a single sample in a study of early T cells in non-severe SARS-CoV-2 infection. TCRdb re-analysed the 5' RACE reads in MiXCR, keeping a single row per CDR3 protein. The sample has tens of thousands of distinct CDR3 sequences, more than 10% seen once. Sequenced: whole blood. The receptor source for this set is an adult who was a healthcare worker with PCR-confirmed SARS-CoV-2 infection or an uninfected control (not recorded which).

This clonotype was counted only a few times. The chain uses TRBV19 and TRBJ2-2; D call uncertain. This CDR3 region has 14 residues. The germline V gene encodes CDR1 LNHDA and CDR2 SQIVND (reference sequence). Trimming took off 4 bases at V and 10 bases at J, with 16 bases between the two ends. CDR3 DNA sequence: TGTGCCAGTAGTAATGGAGTCGAGCGACTGGAGCTGTTTTTT. This gives the protein CASSNGVERLELFF.

CDR3 bases: TGTGCCAGCAGCTTGGTACAGGGGGCTCCAGCTACGCAGTATTTT. Protein: CASSLVQGAPATQYF. This chain uses TRBV11-2 with TRBJ2-3; 9 nucleotides match TRBD1. Germline-derived CDR1 and CDR2 are SGHAT and FQNNGV. Germline trimming cut 3 bases from V and 8 bases from J; bases unmatched to any gene: 9. This CDR3 comprises 15 residues. The complete variable domain, with remaining parts taken from reference TRBV11-2 and TRBJ2-3, reads EAGVAQSPRYKIIEKRQSVAFWCNPISGHATLYWYQQILGQGPKLLIQFQNNGVVDDSQLPKDRFSAERLKGVDSTLKIQPAKLEDSAVYLCASSLVQGAPATQYFGPGTRLTVL.

In its sample, this clonotype ranks as medium-sized. The chain is built from TRBV29-1 and TRBJ1-2; D gene unclear. The CDR3 covers 14 residues. Trimming cost V 0 bases and J 2 bases, with 10 bases left between them. Germline loops: CDR1 SQVTM, CDR2 ANQGSEA. The CDR3 DNA reads as TGCAGCGTTGAAGAAGCCAGGAAGAACTATGGCTACACCTTC. It codes for CSVEEARKNYGYTF.

This clonotype was counted a few times. The CDR3 is CASSSGGGGPYEQFF. CDR3 in DNA: TGTGCCAGCAGTTCAGGAGGGGGAGGGCCCTATGAGCAGTTCTTC. The chain couples TRBV7-3 to TRBJ2-1; D might be TRBD2 (7 bases). This CDR3 has 15 residues. V gave up 6 bases and J gave up 8 bases, with 20 bases separating them. Per germline, CDR1 SGHTA and CDR2 FQGTGA.

CDR3 region: CASSPMDLSGYTF. In nucleotides, the CDR3 is TGTGCCAGCTCACCAATGGACTTAAGTGGCTACACCTTC. The gene calls are TRBV18 and TRBJ1-2; D call uncertain. There are 13 residues in the CDR3. CDR1 and CDR2 from the germline V gene are KGHSH and LQKENI. V was trimmed by 2 bases and J by 7 bases, leaving 11 bases between them. Complete variable domain (other parts from reference TRBV18 and TRBJ1-2): NAGVMQNPRHLVRRRGQEARLRCSPMKGHSHVYWYRQLPEEGLKFMVYLQKENIIDESGMPKERFSAEFPKEGPSILRIQQVVRGDSAAYFCASSPMDLSGYTFGSGTRLTVV.

There are many counts of this clonotype. The V gene is TRBV6-2 or TRBV6-3, the J gene TRBJ1-5, with 9 bases identical to TRBD1. This CDR3 has 14 amino acids. Germline V CDR1 and CDR2: MNHEY, SVGEGT. Trimming cost V 6 bases and J 7 bases; bases outside gene matches: 7. CDR3 DNA: TGTGCCAGCAGCCCTACAGGGGGCTGGCAGCCCCAGCATTTT. This translates into CASSPTGGWQPQHF.

This clonotype was seen many times. The chain carries TRBV27 and TRBJ1-2, with 10 bases fitting TRBD1. Trimming took 5 bases from V and 8 from J; bases not matched to a gene: 14. CDR1 and CDR2 (germline): MNHEY, SMNVEV (reference sequence). The CDR3 is made up of 16 amino acids. CDR3 residues: CASSAHNFDRGQGYTF. For the CDR3, the DNA is TGTGCCAGCAGTGCCCACAACTTTGACAGGGGGCAAGGCTACACCTTC.

This clonotype was counted only a few times. The V and J genes are TRBV13 and TRBJ1-1; 8 nucleotides line up with TRBD1. This CDR3 is 14 amino acids long. Trimming at V came to 5 bases and at J to 4 bases, leaving 6 bases not matched to a gene. Germline V gene data show CDR1 as PRHDT and CDR2 as FYEKMQ (reference sequence). CDR3 amino acids: CASSEDREGTEAFF. The CDR3 bases are TGTGCCAGCAGCGAGGACAGGGAGGGCACTGAAGCTTTCTTT.

This clonotype was recorded at least ten times. The gene calls are TRBV5-5 and TRBJ2-3; 12 nucleotides match TRBD2. The CDR3 is 17 amino acids. Germline lookup yields CDR1 SGHKS and CDR2 YYEKEE (reference sequence). After removal of 4 bases from V and 1 base from J, the junction contained 7 bases not matched to a gene. DNA for the CDR3: TGTGCCAGCAGCCCTGGTGGACTAGCGGGACGCACAGATACGCAGTATTTT. Its protein product is CASSPGGLAGRTDTQYF.

This clonotype has a count of ten or more. The V and J genes are TRBV7-2 and TRBJ2-1; TRBD2 aligns across 12 bases. The CDR3 sequence is 15 residues long. With V trimmed by 7 bases and J by 7 bases, 8 bases remained unmatched. CDR1 and CDR2 (germline): SGHTA, FQGNSA. This CDR3 is CASTDGLAGWNEQFF. In nucleotides, the CDR3 is TGTGCCAGCACCGATGGACTAGCGGGGTGGAATGAGCAGTTCTTC. Full variable domain (rest looked up from reference TRBV7-2 and TRBJ2-1): GAGVSQSPSNKVTEKGKDVELRCDPISGHTALYWYRQSLGQGLEFLIYFQGNSAPDKSGLPSDRFSAERTGGSVSTLTIQRTQQEDSAVYLCASTDGLAGWNEQFFGPGTRLTVL.

This clonotype has a count of ten or more. The chain combines TRBV5-1 with TRBJ2-1; D perhaps matches TRBD2 (6 bases). In germline, CDR1 is SGHRS, CDR2 YFSETQ. The V and J ends lost 5 bases and 5 bases respectively, with 8 bases between them. CDR3 size: 12 residues. The CDR3 loop reads CASRGGNNEQFF. The CDR3 region has the DNA TGCGCCAGCAGGGGCGGGAACAATGAGCAGTTCTTC.

This clonotype came up a few times. The chain uses TRBV19 and TRBJ2-2; 9 bases are shared with TRBD2. Germline CDR1 LNHDA, CDR2 SQIVND (reference sequence). The CDR3 is made up of 15 amino acids. V trimming: 5 bases; J trimming: 1 base; junction bases outside the gene matches: 2. The CDR3 protein is CASSALAGNTGELFF. The CDR3, as DNA: TGTGCCAGTAGTGCACTAGCGGGGAACACCGGGGAGCTGTTTTTT.

This clonotype was detected only a few times. This chain joins TRBV5-1 and TRBJ2-3, with TRBD2 matching over 7 bases. CDR1 and CDR2 from the germline V gene are SGHRS and YFSETQ. The length of the CDR3 is 16 residues. The V gene end was trimmed by 3 bases and the J gene end by 0 bases; junction bases not matched to a gene: 7. CDR3 DNA: TGCGCCAGCAGCTCCTCCCTTAGCGGGAGCACAGATACGCAGTATTTT. This codes for CASSSSLSGSTDTQYF.

This clonotype was observed at least ten times. The genes are TRBV5-6 and TRBJ2-4; D is uncertain. There are 12 residues in the CDR3. The V gene lost 4 bases and the J gene lost 1 base, with 3 bases spanning the gap. Germline loops: CDR1 SGHDT, CDR2 YYEEEE. The CDR3 DNA sequence: TGTGCCAGCAGCGGGGCCAAAAACATTCAGTACTTC. Translation gives CASSGAKNIQYF.

A few counts support this clonotype. The genes are TRBV7-9 and TRBJ2-5; D is ambiguous. Germline CDR1 SEHNR, CDR2 FQNEAQ (reference sequence). This CDR3 comprises 13 residues. Trimming stripped 6 bases from V and 4 bases from J, with 12 bases between. Here the CDR3 reads CASSIPPIETQYF. DNA for the CDR3: TGTGCCAGCAGTATCCCCCCCATAGAGACCCAGTACTTC.

The table lists this clonotype with many counts. The DNA for the CDR3 is TGTGCCAGCAGCTTTGCGGCCCCTTTGTCCTACAATGAGCAGTTCTTC. This gives the protein CASSFAAPLSYNEQFF. This sequence joins TRBV5-6 and TRBJ2-1, with no clear D. The germline gives CDR1 SGHDT, CDR2 YYEEEE. V was trimmed by 2 bases and J by 1 base, leaving 13 bases between them. This CDR3 is built from 16 residues.

This clonotype was seen more than once but under ten times. V is TRBV4-1 and J is TRBJ2-3, with D unclear. The CDR3 consists of 12 residues. Germline loops: CDR1 MGHRA, CDR2 YSYEKL. Deletions cut 4 bases from V and 4 bases from J, with 6 bases between. Written as DNA, the CDR3 is TGCGCCAGCAGCCTCCCGTCAGATACGCAGTATTTT. This encodes CASSLPSDTQYF.

This clonotype was detected many times. The rearrangement uses TRBV30 and TRBJ2-7; no reliable D call. The CDR3 runs 12 residues. Germline CDR1 reads GTSNPN; CDR2 reads SVGIG (reference sequence). With 0 bases removed from V and 0 bases from J, the gap between germline ends came to 3 bases. The CDR3 bases are TGTGCCTGGAGTGTACTCTCCTACGAGCAGTACTTC. This encodes CAWSVLSYEQYF.

In DNA form, the CDR3 reads TGCGCCAGCAGCTTGGAACAGCCCAGCTCTGGGGCCAACGTCCTGACTTTC. It yields the protein CASSLEQPSSGANVLTF. The V call is TRBV5-1, the J call TRBJ2-6, with no clear D. V gave up 0 bases and J gave up 0 bases, with 10 bases separating them. Germline values: CDR1 SGHRS, CDR2 YFSETQ. This CDR3 spans 17 amino acids.

This clonotype was observed many times. The chain recombines TRBV18 with TRBJ2-1; TRBD2 matches at 8 bases. Germline V gene sequence: CDR1 KGHSH, CDR2 LQKENI. V gave up 8 bases and J gave up 2 bases; unmatched junction bases: 5. The CDR3 sequence is 14 residues long. CDR3 DNA sequence: TGTGCCAGCGATACTAGCGGCCCCTACAATGAGCAGTTCTTC. It encodes CASDTSGPYNEQFF. The full variable domain, in which reference TRBV18 and TRBJ2-1 provide the parts outside the CDR3, is NAGVMQNPRHLVRRRGQEARLRCSPMKGHSHVYWYRQLPEEGLKFMVYLQKENIIDESGMPKERFSAEFPKEGPSILRIQQVVRGDSAAYFCASDTSGPYNEQFFGPGTRLTVL.

In nucleotides, the CDR3 is TGCGCCAGCAGAACCGGGACGCTTAACACCGGGGAGCTGTTTTTT. Translating it yields CASRTGTLNTGELFF. This chain uses TRBV5-1 with TRBJ2-2, with D possibly called TRBD1 or TRBD2 (5 bases each). V was pared by 5 bases and J by 2 bases, with 13 bases between. Germline CDR1 SGHRS, CDR2 YFSETQ. This CDR3 contains 15 residues.

This clonotype occurred a few times. The chain is built from TRBV28 and TRBJ2-7; unclear D gene. Germline-derived CDR1 and CDR2 are MDHEN and SYDVKM. The CDR3 has 14 amino acids. Trimming removed 8 bases from V and 0 bases from J, with 14 bases in between. The CDR3 region is CASLGRLRSYEQYF. In DNA, the CDR3 is TGTGCCAGCCTCGGACGGCTCCGCTCCTACGAGCAGTACTTC.